This T cell receptor (beta chain) was identified during a study of T-cell memory formation after mild COVID-19. Across the study: Among the donors, TCR clusters were largely specific to each donor.

The V gene end was trimmed by 5 bases and the J gene end by 3 bases; junction bases not matched to a gene: 0. Germline CDR1 and CDR2: SGHTA and FQGTGA. The CDR3 runs 14 residues. This clonotype was counted between two and nine times. Its specificity is not known. TCRdb recomputed calls from the 5' RACE reads with MiXCR, one row per CDR3 protein. Of around 250,000 distinct CDR3 sequences detected, approximately 9% appear once; the ten largest clones hold 22%. Notes on the study in general: Researchers report contracting CD4+ clones mostly in CM and EM, with CD8+ clones in EMRA.

The sequence was obtained from a man aged 18 to 29 who had mild COVID-19 (a few samples of this study predate the infection). Cell type and time point are not known. The specimen sequenced was PBMCs or a T cell subset sorted from them (not recorded which). The chain combines TRBV7-3 with TRBJ2-3, with 12 bases identical to TRBD2. The CDR3 nucleotides are TGTGCCAGCAGCACTAGCGGGGGGACAGATACGCAGTATTTT. This codes for CASSTSGGTDTQYF.